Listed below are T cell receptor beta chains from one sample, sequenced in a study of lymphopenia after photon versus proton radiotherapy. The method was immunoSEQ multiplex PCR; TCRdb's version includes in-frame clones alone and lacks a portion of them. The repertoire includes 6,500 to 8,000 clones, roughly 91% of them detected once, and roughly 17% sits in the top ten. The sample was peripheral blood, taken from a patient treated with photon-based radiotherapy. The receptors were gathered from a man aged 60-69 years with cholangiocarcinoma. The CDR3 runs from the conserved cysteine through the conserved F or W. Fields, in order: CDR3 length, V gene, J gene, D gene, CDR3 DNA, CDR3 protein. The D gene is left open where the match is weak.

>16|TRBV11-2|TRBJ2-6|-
TGTGCCAGCAGCCAGGAACGGGCGTCTGGGGCCAACGTCCTGACTTTC
CASSQERASGANVLTF
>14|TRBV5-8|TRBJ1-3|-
TGTGCCAGCAGCTTGAGACTGAATGGAAACACCATATATTTT
CASSLRLNGNTIYF
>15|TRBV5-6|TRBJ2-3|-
TGTGCCAGCAGCCTCGGAGGGCGATCCACAGATACGCAGTATTTT
CASSLGGRSTDTQYF
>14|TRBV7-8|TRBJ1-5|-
TGTGCCAGCAGCTTAGCTTCAGCTAATCAGCCCCAGCATTTT
CASSLASANQPQHF
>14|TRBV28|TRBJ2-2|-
TGTGCCAGCCTTATGGGGGGGGCGATCGGGGAGCTGTTTTTT
CASLMGGAIGELFF
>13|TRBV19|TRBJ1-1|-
TGTGCCAGTAGTATGGGCGAGAGCACTGAAGCTTTCTTT
CASSMGESTEAFF
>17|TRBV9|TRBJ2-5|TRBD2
TGTGCCAGCAGCGCAGGACGGGGACTAGCGGGAGAAGAGACCCAGTACTTC
CASSAGRGLAGEETQYF
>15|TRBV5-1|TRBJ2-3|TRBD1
TGCGCCAGCAGCTTTGAGACAGGGGGGACAGATACGCAGTATTTT
CASSFETGGTDTQYF
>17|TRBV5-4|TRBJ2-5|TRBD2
TGTGCCAGCAGCTGGGGACTAGCGGGGGACCTCCAAGAGACCCAGTACTTC
CASSWGLAGDLQETQYF
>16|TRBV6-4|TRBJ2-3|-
TGTGCCAGCAGTGACCTTATTAGGACAAGCACAGATACGCAGTATTTT
CASSDLIRTSTDTQYF
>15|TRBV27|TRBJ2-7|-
TGTGCCAGCAGTCCGCTGGGGACGGAAACGGGGGAGCAGTACTTC
CASSPLGTETGEQYF
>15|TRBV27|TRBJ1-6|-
TGTGCCAGCAGTTTGTCTGGGGGATGGGATTCACCCCTCCACTTT
CASSLSGGWDSPLHF
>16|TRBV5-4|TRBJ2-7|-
TGCGCCAGCAGCCAAGATCGAACAGCGCAAACCTACGAGCAGTACTTC
CASSQDRTAQTYEQYF